The next 3 T cell receptor beta chains were all read from a single sample in a study of T cell responses to AZD1222 COVID-19 vaccine. TCRdb's table, derived via immunoSEQ multiplex PCR, lists solely in-frame clones and lacks some. This table holds about 270,000 clones, about 94% found once. Here the sequenced sample was peripheral blood, taken 28 days after the second AZD1222 dose. These receptors were obtained from an adult who received the AZD1222 COVID-19 vaccine.

The chain employs TRBV11-3 and TRBJ2-1, with 8 positions matching TRBD2. Germline V gene sequence: CDR1 SGHNT, CDR2 YENEEA. This CDR3 region has 17 residues. Trimming removed 5 bases from V and 0 bases from J; junction bases left unmatched: 9. Here the CDR3 DNA reads TGTGCCAGCAGCCCCGGCGTTGCGGGGGGCTCCTACAATGAGCAGTTCTTC. Protein: CASSPGVAGGSYNEQFF.

The chain is built from TRBV28 and TRBJ2-3, with 9 bases lining up with TRBD2. Trimming removed 2 bases from V and 5 bases from J; junction bases left unmatched: 8. The CDR3 runs to 16 residues. Germline CDR1 MDHEN, CDR2 SYDVKM. CDR3 sequence reads: CASSLERGGAGDTQYF. Written as DNA, the CDR3 is TGTGCCAGCAGTTTAGAGCGCGGGGGGGCCGGAGATACGCAGTATTTT.

This clone was observed a single time. The chain couples TRBV6-5 to TRBJ1-1, with 8 positions matching TRBD1. The CDR3 runs 15 residues. Germline V gives CDR1 MNHEY, CDR2 SVGAGI. J gave up 1 base and V 6 bases, and 7 bases lay outside the gene matches. DNA for the CDR3: TGTGCCAGCAGACTCCAGGGGGCCGGGAACACTGAAGCTTTCTTT. Its translation: CASRLQGAGNTEAFF.